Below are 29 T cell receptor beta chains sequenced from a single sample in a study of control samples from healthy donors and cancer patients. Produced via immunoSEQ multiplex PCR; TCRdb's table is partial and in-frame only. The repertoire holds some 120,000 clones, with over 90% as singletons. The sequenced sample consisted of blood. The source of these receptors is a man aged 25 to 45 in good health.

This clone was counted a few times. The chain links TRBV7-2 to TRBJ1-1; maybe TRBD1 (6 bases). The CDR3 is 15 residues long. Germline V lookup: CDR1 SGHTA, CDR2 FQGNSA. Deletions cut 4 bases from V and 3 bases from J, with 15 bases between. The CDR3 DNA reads TGTGCCAGCAGCTCCGACCAGACAGGCCACACTGAAGCTTTCTTT. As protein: CASSSDQTGHTEAFF. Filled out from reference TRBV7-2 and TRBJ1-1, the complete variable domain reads GAGVSQSPSNKVTEKGKDVELRCDPISGHTALYWYRQSLGQGLEFLIYFQGNSAPDKSGLPSDRFSAERTGGSVSTLTIQRTQQEDSAVYLCASSSDQTGHTEAFFGQGTRLTVV.

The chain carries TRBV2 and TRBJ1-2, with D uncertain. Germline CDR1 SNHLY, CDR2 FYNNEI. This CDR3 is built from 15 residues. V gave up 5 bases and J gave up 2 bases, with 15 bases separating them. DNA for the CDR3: TGTGCCAGCAGTCTCAAACCTGACCCCAACTATGGCTACACCTTC. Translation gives CASSLKPDPNYGYTF. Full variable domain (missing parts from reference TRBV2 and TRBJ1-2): EPEVTQTPSHQVTQMGQEVILRCVPISNHLYFYWYRQILGQKVEFLVSFYNNEISEKSEIFDDQFSVERPDGSNFTLKIRSTKLEDSAMYFCASSLKPDPNYGYTFGSGTRLTVV.

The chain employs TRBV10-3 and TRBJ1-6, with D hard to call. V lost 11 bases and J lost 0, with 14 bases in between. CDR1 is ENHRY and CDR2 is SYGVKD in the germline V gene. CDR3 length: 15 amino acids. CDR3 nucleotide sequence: TGTGCCTCCCGGGCAGAGAGCTCCTATAATTCACCCCTCCACTTT. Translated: CASRAESSYNSPLHF.

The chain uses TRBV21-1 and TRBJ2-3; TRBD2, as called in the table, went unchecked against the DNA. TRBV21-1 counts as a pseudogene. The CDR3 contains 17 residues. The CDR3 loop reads CASRKPGTSGGTDTQYF. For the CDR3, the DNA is TGTGCCAGCAGAAAACCCGGGACTAGCGGGGGCACAGATACGCAGTATTTT.

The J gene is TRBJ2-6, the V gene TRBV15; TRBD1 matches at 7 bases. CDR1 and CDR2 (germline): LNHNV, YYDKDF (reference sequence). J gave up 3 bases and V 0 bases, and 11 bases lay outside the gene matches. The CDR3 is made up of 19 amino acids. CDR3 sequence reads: CATSREGAGGRYGANVLTF. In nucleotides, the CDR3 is TGTGCCACCAGCAGAGAAGGGGCAGGGGGTCGTTATGGGGCCAACGTCCTGACTTTC.

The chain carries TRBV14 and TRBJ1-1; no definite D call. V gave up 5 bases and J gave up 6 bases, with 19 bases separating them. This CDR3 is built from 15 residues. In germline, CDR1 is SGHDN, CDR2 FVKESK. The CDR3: CASSAFREGVPEAFF. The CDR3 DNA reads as TGTGCCAGCAGCGCATTCCGGGAGGGTGTCCCTGAAGCTTTCTTT. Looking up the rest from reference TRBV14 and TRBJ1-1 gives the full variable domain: EAGVTQFPSHSVIEKGQTVTLRCDPISGHDNLYWYRRVMGKEIKFLLHFVKESKQDESGMPNNRFLAERTGGTYSTLKVQPAELEDSGVYFCASSAFREGVPEAFFGQGTRLTVV.

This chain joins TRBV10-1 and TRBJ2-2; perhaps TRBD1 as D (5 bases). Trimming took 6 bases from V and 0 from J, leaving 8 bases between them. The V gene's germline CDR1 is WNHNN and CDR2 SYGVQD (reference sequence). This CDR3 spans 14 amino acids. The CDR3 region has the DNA TGCGCCAGCAGCGGACACTCGAACACCGGGGAGCTGTTTTTT. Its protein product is CASSGHSNTGELFF.

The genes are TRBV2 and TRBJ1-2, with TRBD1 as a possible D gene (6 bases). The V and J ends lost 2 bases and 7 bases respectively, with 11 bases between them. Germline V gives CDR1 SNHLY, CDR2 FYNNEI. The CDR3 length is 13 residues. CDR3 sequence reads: CASSERQVLGYTF. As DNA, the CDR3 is TGTGCCAGCAGTGAACGACAGGTCCTTGGCTACACCTTC.

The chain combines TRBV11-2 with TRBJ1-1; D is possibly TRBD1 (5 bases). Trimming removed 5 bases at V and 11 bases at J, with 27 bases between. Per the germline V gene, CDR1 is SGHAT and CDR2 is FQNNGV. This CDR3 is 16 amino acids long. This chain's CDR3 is CASSQIRTLYLGEAFF. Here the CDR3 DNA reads TGTGCCAGCAGCCAAATCCGGACTCTCTACCTGGGGGAGGCTTTCTTT.

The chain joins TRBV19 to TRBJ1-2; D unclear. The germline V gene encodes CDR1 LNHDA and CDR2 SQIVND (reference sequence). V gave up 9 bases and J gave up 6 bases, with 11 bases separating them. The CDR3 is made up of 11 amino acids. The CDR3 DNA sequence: TGTGCCAGCCAAGATCGGCATGGCTACACCTTC. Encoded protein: CASQDRHGYTF.

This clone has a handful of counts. CDR3: CASSLVRSQYEQYF. The CDR3 nucleotides are TGTGCCAGCAGCTTAGTTCGGTCGCAGTACGAGCAGTACTTC. The chain combines TRBV11-2 with TRBJ2-7; no clear D gene. CDR1 and CDR2 (germline): SGHAT, FQNNGV. The CDR3 is 14 amino acids. V lost 1 base, J lost 4 bases, and 11 bases lay in between.

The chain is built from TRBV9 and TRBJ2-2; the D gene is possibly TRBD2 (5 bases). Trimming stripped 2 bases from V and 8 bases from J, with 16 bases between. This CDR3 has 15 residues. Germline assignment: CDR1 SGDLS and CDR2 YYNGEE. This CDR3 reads CASSVSTETSGELFF. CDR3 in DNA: TGTGCCAGCAGCGTTAGTACAGAAACTAGTGGGGAGCTGTTTTTT.

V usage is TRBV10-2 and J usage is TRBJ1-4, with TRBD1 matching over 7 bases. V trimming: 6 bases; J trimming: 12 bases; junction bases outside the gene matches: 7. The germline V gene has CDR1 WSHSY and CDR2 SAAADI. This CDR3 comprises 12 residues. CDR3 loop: CASREDREELFF. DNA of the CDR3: TGCGCCAGCAGGGAAGACAGGGAGGAACTGTTTTTT.

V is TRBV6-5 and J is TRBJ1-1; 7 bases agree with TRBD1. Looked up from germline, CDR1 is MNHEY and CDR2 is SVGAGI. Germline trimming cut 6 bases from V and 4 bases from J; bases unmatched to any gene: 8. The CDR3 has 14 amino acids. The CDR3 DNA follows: TGTGCCAGCAGGCTACAGGGGATCGGCACTGAAGCTTTCTTT. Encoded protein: CASRLQGIGTEAFF.

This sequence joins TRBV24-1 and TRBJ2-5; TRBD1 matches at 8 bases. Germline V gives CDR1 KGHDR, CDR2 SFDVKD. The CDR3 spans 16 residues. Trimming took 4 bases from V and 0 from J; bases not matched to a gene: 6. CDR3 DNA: TGTGCCACCAGTGACCCCGGGACAGGCTACCAAGAGACCCAGTACTTC. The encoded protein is CATSDPGTGYQETQYF.

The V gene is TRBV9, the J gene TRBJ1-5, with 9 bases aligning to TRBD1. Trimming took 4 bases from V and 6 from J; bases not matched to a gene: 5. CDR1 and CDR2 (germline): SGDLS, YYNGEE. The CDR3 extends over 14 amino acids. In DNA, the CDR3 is TGTGCCAGCAGCATTGGGACAGGGTCTCAGCCCCAGCATTTT. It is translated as CASSIGTGSQPQHF.

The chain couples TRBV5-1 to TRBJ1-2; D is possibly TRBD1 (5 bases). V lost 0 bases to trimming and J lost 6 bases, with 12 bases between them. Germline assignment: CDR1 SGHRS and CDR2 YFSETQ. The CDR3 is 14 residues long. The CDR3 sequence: CASSLEKGGDGYTF. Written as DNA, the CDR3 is TGCGCCAGCAGCTTGGAAAAGGGAGGGGATGGCTACACCTTC.

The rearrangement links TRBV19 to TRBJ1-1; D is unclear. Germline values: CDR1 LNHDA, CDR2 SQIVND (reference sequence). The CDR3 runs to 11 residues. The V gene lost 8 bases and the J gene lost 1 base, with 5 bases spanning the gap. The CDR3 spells CASYRNTEAFF. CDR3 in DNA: TGTGCCAGTTACAGGAACACTGAAGCTTTCTTT.

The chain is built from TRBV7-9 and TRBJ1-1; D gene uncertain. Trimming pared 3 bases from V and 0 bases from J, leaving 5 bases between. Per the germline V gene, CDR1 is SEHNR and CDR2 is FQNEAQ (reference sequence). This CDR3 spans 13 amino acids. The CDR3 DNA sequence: TGTGCCAGCAGCTTTCGGGTGAACACTGAAGCTTTCTTT. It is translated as CASSFRVNTEAFF.

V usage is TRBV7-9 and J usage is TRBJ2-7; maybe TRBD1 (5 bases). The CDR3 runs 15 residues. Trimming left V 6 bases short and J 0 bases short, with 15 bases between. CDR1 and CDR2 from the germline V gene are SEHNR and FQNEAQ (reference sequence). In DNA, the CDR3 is TGTGCCAGCAGTTTCCAGGGTCTGGGCTCCTACGAGCAGTACTTC. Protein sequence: CASSFQGLGSYEQYF.

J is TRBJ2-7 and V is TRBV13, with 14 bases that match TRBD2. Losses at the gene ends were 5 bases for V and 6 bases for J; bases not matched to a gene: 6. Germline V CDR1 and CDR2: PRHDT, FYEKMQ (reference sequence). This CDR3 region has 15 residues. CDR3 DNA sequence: TGTGCCAGCAGCGTCAGACTAGCGGGGGGGGCCGAGCAGTACTTC. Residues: CASSVRLAGGAEQYF.

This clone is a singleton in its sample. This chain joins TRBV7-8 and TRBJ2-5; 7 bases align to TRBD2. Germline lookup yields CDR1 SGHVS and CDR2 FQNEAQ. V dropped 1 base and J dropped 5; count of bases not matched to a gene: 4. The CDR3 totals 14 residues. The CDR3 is CASSLVRGGETQYF. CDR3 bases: TGTGCCAGCAGCTTAGTTCGGGGAGGGGAGACCCAGTACTTC.

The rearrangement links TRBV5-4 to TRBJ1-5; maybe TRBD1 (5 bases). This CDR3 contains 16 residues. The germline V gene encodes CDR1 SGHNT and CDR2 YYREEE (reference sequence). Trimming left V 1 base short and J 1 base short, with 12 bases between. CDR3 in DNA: TGTGCCAGCAGCTTGCGTTTGGGACCGAGCAATCAGCCCCAGCATTTT. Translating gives CASSLRLGPSNQPQHF.

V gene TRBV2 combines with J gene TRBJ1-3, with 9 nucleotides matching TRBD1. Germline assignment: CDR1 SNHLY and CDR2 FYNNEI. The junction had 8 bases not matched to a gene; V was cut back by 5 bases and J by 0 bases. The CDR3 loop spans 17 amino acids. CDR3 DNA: TGTGCCAGCAGTTATGTTAGGACAGGGGCCTCTGGAAACACCATATATTTT. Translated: CASSYVRTGASGNTIYF.

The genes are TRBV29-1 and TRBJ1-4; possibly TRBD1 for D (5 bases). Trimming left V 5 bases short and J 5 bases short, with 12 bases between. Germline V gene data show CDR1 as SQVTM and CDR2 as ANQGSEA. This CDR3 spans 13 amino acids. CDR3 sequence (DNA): TGCAGCGTTCGCAGGGAGTGGAATGAAAAACTGTTTTTT. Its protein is CSVRREWNEKLFF. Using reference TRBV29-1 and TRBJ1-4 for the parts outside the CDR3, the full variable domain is SAVISQKPSRDICQRGTSLTIQCQVDSQVTMMFWYRQQPGQSLTLIATANQGSEATYESGFVIDKFPISRPNLTFSTLTVSNMSPEDSSIYLCSVRREWNEKLFFGSGTQLSVL.

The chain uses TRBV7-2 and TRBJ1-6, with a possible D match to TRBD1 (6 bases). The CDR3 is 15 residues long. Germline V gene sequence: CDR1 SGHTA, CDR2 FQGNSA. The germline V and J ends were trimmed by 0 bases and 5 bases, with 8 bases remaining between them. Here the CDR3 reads CASSLAYRDNSPLHF. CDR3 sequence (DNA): TGTGCCAGCAGCTTAGCGTACAGGGATAATTCACCCCTCCACTTT.

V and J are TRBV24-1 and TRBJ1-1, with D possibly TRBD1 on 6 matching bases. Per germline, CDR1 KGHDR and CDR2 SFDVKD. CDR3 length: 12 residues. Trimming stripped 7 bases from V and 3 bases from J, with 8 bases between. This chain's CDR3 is CATSRGDTEAFF. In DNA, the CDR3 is TGTGCCACCAGCAGGGGAGACACTGAAGCTTTCTTT.

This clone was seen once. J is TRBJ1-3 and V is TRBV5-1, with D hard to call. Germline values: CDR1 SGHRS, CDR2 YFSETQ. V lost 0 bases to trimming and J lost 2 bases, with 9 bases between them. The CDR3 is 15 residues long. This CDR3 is CASSLVTGTGNTIYF. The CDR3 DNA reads TGCGCCAGCAGCTTGGTTACGGGAACTGGAAACACCATATATTTT.

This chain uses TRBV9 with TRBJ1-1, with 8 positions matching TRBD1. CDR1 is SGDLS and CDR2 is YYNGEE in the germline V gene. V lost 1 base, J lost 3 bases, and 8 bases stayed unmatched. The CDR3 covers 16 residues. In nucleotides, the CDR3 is TGTGCCAGCAGCGTAATTCCGGACAGGGAGGACACTGAAGCTTTCTTT. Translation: CASSVIPDREDTEAFF.